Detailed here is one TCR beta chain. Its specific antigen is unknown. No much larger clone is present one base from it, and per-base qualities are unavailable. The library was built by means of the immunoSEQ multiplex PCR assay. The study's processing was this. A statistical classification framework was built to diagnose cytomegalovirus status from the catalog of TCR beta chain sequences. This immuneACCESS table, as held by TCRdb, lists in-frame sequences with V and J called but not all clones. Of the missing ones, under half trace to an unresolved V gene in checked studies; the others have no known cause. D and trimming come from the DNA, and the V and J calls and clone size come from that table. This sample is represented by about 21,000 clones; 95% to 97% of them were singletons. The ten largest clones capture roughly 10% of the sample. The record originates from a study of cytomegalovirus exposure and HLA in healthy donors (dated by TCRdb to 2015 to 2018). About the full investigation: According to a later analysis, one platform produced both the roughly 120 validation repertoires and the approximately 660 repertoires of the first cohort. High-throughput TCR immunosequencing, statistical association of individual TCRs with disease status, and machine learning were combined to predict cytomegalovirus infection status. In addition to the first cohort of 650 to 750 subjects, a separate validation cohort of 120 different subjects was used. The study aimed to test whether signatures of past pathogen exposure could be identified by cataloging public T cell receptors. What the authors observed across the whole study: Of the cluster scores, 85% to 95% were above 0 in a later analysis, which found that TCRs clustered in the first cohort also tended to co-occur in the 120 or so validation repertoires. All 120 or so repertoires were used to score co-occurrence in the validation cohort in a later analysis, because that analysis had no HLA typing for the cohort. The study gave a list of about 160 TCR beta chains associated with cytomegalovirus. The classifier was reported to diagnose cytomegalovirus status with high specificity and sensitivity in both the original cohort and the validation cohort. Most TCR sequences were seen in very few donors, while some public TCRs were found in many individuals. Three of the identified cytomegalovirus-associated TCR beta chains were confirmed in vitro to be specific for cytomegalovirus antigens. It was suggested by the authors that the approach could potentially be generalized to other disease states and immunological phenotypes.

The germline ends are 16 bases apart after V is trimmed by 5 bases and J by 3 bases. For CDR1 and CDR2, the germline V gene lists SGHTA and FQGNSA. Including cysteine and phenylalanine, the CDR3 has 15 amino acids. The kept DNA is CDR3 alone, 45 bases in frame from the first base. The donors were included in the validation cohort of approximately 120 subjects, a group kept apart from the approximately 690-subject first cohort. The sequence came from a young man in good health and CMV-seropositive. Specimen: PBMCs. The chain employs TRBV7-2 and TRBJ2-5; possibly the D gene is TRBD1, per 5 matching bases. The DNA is TGTGCCAGCAGCCCTGGGGCCAACTCCGAAGAGACCCAGTACTTC. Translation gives CASSPGANSEETQYF. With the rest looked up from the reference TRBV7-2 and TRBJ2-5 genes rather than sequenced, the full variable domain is GAGVSQSPSNKVTEKGKDVELRCDPISGHTALYWYRQSLGQGLEFLIYFQGNSAPDKSGLPSDRFSAERTGGSVSTLTIQRTQQEDSAVYLCASSPGANSEETQYFGPGTRLLVL.